These 12 T cell receptor beta chains originate from one sample sequenced in a study of CD8 T cells in Susac syndrome. After extraction with the RNeasy kit, about 0.5 to 1 ug of the RNA was reverse transcribed using random hexamers. MiXCR was run by TCRdb on the immunoSEQ multiplex PCR reads, yielding one entry per CDR3 protein. The sample carries about 130,000 distinct CDR3 sequences, around 95% recorded once. The sample was CD8+ T cells from PBMCs. The receptors were gathered from a human donor with Susac syndrome.

The CDR3 loop is CASSQDRTWTKAFF. Written as DNA, the CDR3 is TGTGCCAGCAGCCAAGATAGAACGTGGACGAAAGCTTTCTTT. V gene TRBV3-1 combines with J gene TRBJ1-1; D gene uncertain. With 0 bases removed from V and 9 bases from J, the gap between germline ends came to 14 bases. Germline CDR1 is LGHDT and CDR2 is YNNKEL (reference sequence). This CDR3 contains 14 residues.

The V gene is TRBV13, the J gene TRBJ2-3; TRBD2 agrees at 10 bases. V dropped 6 bases and J dropped 3; count of bases not matched to a gene: 12. Germline V gene data show CDR1 as PRHDT and CDR2 as FYEKMQ (reference sequence). This CDR3 comprises 17 residues. The CDR3: CASRFGSSGRRTDTQYF. The CDR3 region has the DNA TGTGCCAGCAGATTTGGGAGTAGCGGGAGGCGGACAGATACGCAGTATTTT.

The rearrangement uses TRBV20-1 and TRBJ2-1; 12 positions match TRBD2. From germline, CDR1 is DFQATT and CDR2 SNEGSKA (reference sequence). The V gene end was trimmed by 6 bases and the J gene end by 10 bases; junction bases not matched to a gene: 13. The CDR3 has 15 residues. CDR3 coding DNA: TGCAGTGCCAGGGGCCTAGCGGGAGGGATAGGGGAGCAGTTCTTC. Protein sequence: CSARGLAGGIGEQFF.

V gene TRBV6-6 combines with J gene TRBJ1-4, with TRBD1 as a possible D gene (5 bases). Deletions cut 6 bases from V and 7 bases from J, with 15 bases between. CDR3 length equals 14 residues. Germline V CDR1 and CDR2: MNHNY, SVGAGI (reference sequence). CDR3 DNA sequence: TGTGCCAGCAGCCCCCCCGGGACTGCTGAAAAACTGTTTTTT. Amino acids: CASSPPGTAEKLFF.

The chain couples TRBV7-6 to TRBJ2-5; D perhaps matches TRBD2 (6 bases). The germline V gene encodes CDR1 SGHVS and CDR2 FNYEAQ. V lost 4 bases and J lost 1, with 19 bases in between. The CDR3 runs to 17 residues. The DNA for the CDR3 is TGTGCCAGCAGCTCCTCCCTCGCGGGGTCCCCCCAAGAGACCCAGTACTTC. Amino acids: CASSSSLAGSPQETQYF.

The V call is TRBV12-3 or TRBV12-4, the J call TRBJ2-1; TRBD2 aligns across 11 bases. The CDR3 is 18 residues long. V lost 4 bases and J lost 12; bases outside the gene matches: 20. This CDR3 is CASSSGLAGALIRQGQFF. Written as DNA, the CDR3 is TGTGCCAGCAGTTCCGGACTAGCGGGTGCCCTCATTCGACAGGGGCAGTTCTTC.

The chain joins TRBV28 to TRBJ2-7; D tentatively reads TRBD1 or TRBD2 (5 bases each). CDR1 and CDR2 (germline): MDHEN, SYDVKM. The CDR3 has 14 amino acids. Trimming shortened V by 4 bases and J by 0 bases, and 10 bases separated the two germline ends. In DNA form, the CDR3 reads TGTGCCAGCAGTTGGGGACGGGCCTCCTACGAGCAGTACTTC. The encoded protein is CASSWGRASYEQYF.

This chain uses TRBV6-5 with TRBJ1-2; D call uncertain. This CDR3 comprises 14 residues. Per the germline V gene, CDR1 is MNHEY and CDR2 is SVGAGI. V was trimmed by 0 bases and J by 2 bases, leaving 7 bases between them. The CDR3 loop is CASSYSSGNYGYTF. The DNA of the CDR3 is TGTGCCAGCAGTTACTCGAGCGGGAACTATGGCTACACCTTC.

In its sample, this clonotype was seen once. This sequence joins TRBV2 and TRBJ2-2, with unresolved D. The V end was cut by 1 base, the J end by 4 bases, with 7 bases between. This CDR3 region has 14 residues. The germline V gene encodes CDR1 SNHLY and CDR2 FYNNEI. The CDR3 DNA reads as TGTGCCAGCAGTGAAGGGGCGGTCACCGGGGAGCTGTTTTTT. Amino acid sequence: CASSEGAVTGELFF.

This chain joins TRBV13 and TRBJ2-5; tentative D call: TRBD1 (5 bases). Trimming stripped 0 bases from V and 2 bases from J, with 10 bases between. The V gene's germline CDR1 is PRHDT and CDR2 FYEKMQ (reference sequence). The CDR3 is 15 residues long. The CDR3 here is CASSLGPDRQETQYF. The CDR3 nucleotides read TGTGCCAGCAGCTTAGGCCCCGACAGACAAGAGACCCAGTACTTC.

J is TRBJ2-1 and V is TRBV6-4; 8 nucleotides agree with TRBD2. This CDR3 is 15 amino acids long. V shed 2 bases and J 0 bases; nucleotides not matched to a gene: 0. CDR1 is MRHNA, CDR2 SNTAGT, per germline. CDR3 amino acids: CASSDAGGSYNEQFF. The CDR3 nucleotides are TGTGCCAGCAGTGACGCGGGGGGCTCCTACAATGAGCAGTTCTTC.

The chain joins TRBV7-9 to TRBJ1-2; the D gene is possibly TRBD1 (5 bases). Germline V gives CDR1 SEHNR, CDR2 FQNEAQ (reference sequence). V shed 1 base and J shed 6 bases, with 6 bases lying between them. The CDR3 contains 12 residues. The CDR3 spells CASSLEGHGYTF. CDR3 coding DNA: TGTGCCAGCAGCTTAGAGGGGCATGGCTACACCTTC.